This entry features one TCR beta chain sequence. Its antigen is not yet known. Per-base qualities were not stored, and no clone one base away is much larger. The CDR3 regions of human TCRbeta chains were analyzed by immunosequencing. As for the original processing: Repertoire TCRs were checked for matches against a reference library of SARS-CoV-2-specific TCRs that had been generated using the MIRA antigen-specificity platform. Breadth was defined as the fraction of unique TCRs that were SARS-CoV-2-associated. Depth was defined as the fraction of total T cells that were SARS-CoV-2-associated. Using the MIRA data, each spike-specific TCR was assigned both to the spike region to which the TCR was reactive and to a CD4 or CD8 class. Log10-transformed breadth and depth values were compared by one-way ANOVA with Sidak's multiple comparisons tests. Drawn from immuneACCESS, this table holds only the in-frame rearrangements with V and J called that TCRdb kept. Clones are partly lost; checked studies trace under half to an unresolved V gene and leave the rest unexplained. V, J and clone size are those of that table, while D and trimming were read from the DNA. The sample data list over 95,000 clones, and approximately 90% of these were observed just once. The top ten clones comprise under 8.5% of the sample.

These data originate in a study of T cell responses to AZD1222 COVID-19 vaccine (dated by TCRdb to about 2021). About the study as a whole: AZD1222 recipients whose second dose came at about 4 weeks and those whose second dose came at about 12 weeks were combined into one group, since spike-specific TCR depth and breadth did not differ between the two schedules. Trial participants were enrolled by age into subgroups of 18-55, 56-69 and 70-plus years, and about 150, 27 and 61 TCR-sequenced participants, respectively, were included in these subgroups. A total of approximately 240 trial participants underwent TCR sequencing, of whom around 200 received two doses of AZD1222 and about 26 received two doses of the MenACWY control vaccine.

Taken from the germline V gene, the CDR1 and CDR2 loops are SGDLS and YYNGEE. V loses 1 base at its end and J loses 5 bases; junction bases beyond the gene matches: 18. Taken from cysteine to phenylalanine, the CDR3 has 21 residues. Of all the DNA, just the CDR3 is kept, 63 bases in frame from base 1. The label giving this sample's time point can be read as: baseline before first vaccination. Vaccinee samples were obtained from the UK trials COV001 and COV002, which included a single-blind randomized controlled phase 2/3 trial of AZD1222 (ChAdOx1 nCoV-19) in healthy adults. Trial participant PBMC samples were collected at day 0 and day 28 after the second dose for TCRbeta chain sequencing. The research as a whole found: Conclusions about previously exposed vaccinees are limited because only a handful of AZD1222 recipients were SARS-CoV-2 seropositive at baseline. CD4 TCRs associated with the vaccine covered the entire spike protein, and the dominant responses were in regions 160-218 and 743-854. The 56-69-year group was small, and its depth increase did not reach significance, likely because of low power. Most participants were white British and females outnumbered males, and the authors suggested that clonal diversity may have been underestimated. Because no day 14 peak-response samples were available, repertoires were characterized only after the peak T cell response. Nearly half of unique spike-specific TCRs reportedly recognized epitopes outside regions mutated in the B.1.351 and B.1.1.7 variants. A significant rise in spike-specific TCR breadth and depth was observed after two AZD1222 doses relative to day 0 and relative to MenACWY recipients.

The V gene is TRBV9 and the J gene is TRBJ2-1, and 13 junctional nucleotides match TRBD2. This clonotype was sampled from an adult in good health. Sequencing used peripheral blood, obtained on day 0 of AZD1222 vaccination. The DNA sequence is given as TGTGCCAGCAGCGTACCGACCCCGGGACTAGCGGGGAACGTCGACAACAATGAGCAGTTCTTC. Translated, it gives CASSVPTPGLAGNVDNNEQFF.